The rows below give T cell receptor beta chains drawn from one sample of a study of immune characterization of retroperitoneal liposarcoma. A single record per CDR3 protein comes from TCRdb applying MiXCR to the PCR reads. This repertoire shows 9,500 or so distinct CDR3 sequences, under 35% found once; its top ten account for approximately 8.2%. Sequencing was done on a sample of tumor tissue. Receptors originate from a male donor with retroperitoneal liposarcoma. Both conserved end residues are part of each CDR3. The D gene is left open where the match is weak. Where a row states a size, it is once, few, many or the class of an expanded clone; other rows omit it.

v_call	j_call	d_call	clone_size	cdr3_aa	cdr3_nt
TRBV12-3/TRBV12-4	TRBJ2-1	.	few	CASSLKGQETQFF	TGTGCCAGCAGTTTAAAGGGCCAAGAGACCCAGTTCTTC
TRBV7-9	TRBJ2-3	TRBD2	medium-sized	CASSRGVSSGTRLDTQYF	TGTGCCAGCAGCCGGGGGGTCTCTAGCGGGACTCGGTTGGATACGCAGTATTTT
TRBV6-1	TRBJ1-2	.	few	CASSFIGGPAYGYTF	TGTGCCAGCAGTTTCATCGGAGGTCCCGCTTATGGCTACACCTTC
TRBV7-2	TRBJ2-1	TRBD2	few	CASSITSAASYEQFF	TGTGCCAGCAGCATTACTAGCGCGGCGTCCTACGAGCAGTTCTTC
TRBV12-3/TRBV12-4	TRBJ1-5	.	.	CASNDGQSNQPQHF	TGTGCCAGCAACGATGGACAAAGCAATCAGCCCCAGCATTTT
TRBV6-1	TRBJ2-7	.	few	CASTPTSRSSYEQYF	TGTGCCAGCACCCCCACTAGCCGGAGCTCCTACGAGCAGTACTTC
TRBV6-5	TRBJ1-5	.	.	CASSERRGQPQHF	TGTGCCAGCAGTGAAAGAAGGGGTCAGCCCCAGCATTTT
TRBV6-1	TRBJ1-5	.	many	CASARGTSSSQPQHF	TGTGCCAGCGCCCGGGGGACTTCCTCGAGCCAGCCCCAGCATTTT
TRBV6-1	TRBJ2-5	.	few	CASSSYTGEQYF	TGTGCCAGCAGCTCCTACACGGGAGAGCAGTACTTC
TRBV6-1	TRBJ2-1	.	once	CASRKPGAETQFF	TGTGCCAGCAGAAAACCAGGGGCGGAGACCCAGTTCTTC
TRBV6-1	TRBJ2-3	TRBD2	.	CASISGLAGNTDTQYF	TGTGCCAGCATCTCCGGACTAGCGGGAAACACAGATACGCAGTATTTT
TRBV6-2/TRBV6-3	TRBJ2-5	TRBD2	.	CATSRSSGGFQETQYF	TGTGCCACCTCCAGATCTAGCGGGGGTTTCCAAGAGACCCAGTACTTC
TRBV12-3/TRBV12-4	TRBJ1-1	TRBD1	few	CASSLGRTGNTEAFF	TGTGCCAGCAGTTTGGGTAGGACAGGGAACACTGAAGCTTTCTTT
TRBV6-1	TRBJ2-1	.	few	CASSHSTNEQFF	TGTGCCAGCAGTCATAGTACGAATGAGCAGTTCTTC
TRBV7-6	TRBJ1-1	.	.	CASSLEYYTEAFF	TGTGCCAGCAGCTTAGAGTACTACACTGAAGCTTTCTTT
TRBV27	TRBJ2-3	.	many	CASRGLGIGADTQYF	TGTGCCAGCAGAGGGCTGGGGATCGGGGCAGATACGCAGTATTTT
TRBV6-1	TRBJ2-1	TRBD2	.	CASRLGTSGRSSTDTQFF	TGTGCCAGCAGACTGGGGACTAGCGGGAGGTCTAGCACAGATACGCAGTTCTTC
TRBV7-2	TRBJ2-2	TRBD1	.	CASSPQTGGGGELFF	TGTGCCAGCAGCCCACAGACAGGGGGCGGCGGGGAGCTGTTTTTT
TRBV6-4	TRBJ2-7	TRBD1	many	CASSPNTDRASYEQYF	TGTGCCAGCAGTCCAAACACCGACAGGGCCTCCTACGAGCAGTACTTC
TRBV6-1	TRBJ2-1	.	.	CASSSIAWDTFLYF	TGTGCCAGCAGCTCCATAGCTTGGGACACATTTTTGTACTTC
TRBV6-5	TRBJ2-5	TRBD1	.	CATAQGAPIETQYF	TGTGCCACAGCACAGGGGGCGCCAATAGAGACCCAGTACTTC
TRBV7-3	TRBJ2-2	TRBD1	medium-sized	CASSSQPGQGGAGELFF	TGTGCCAGCAGCTCACAACCGGGACAGGGGGGGGCCGGGGAGCTGTTTTTT
TRBV27	TRBJ2-5	TRBD2	.	CASSLLPLSTSGPQETQYF	TGTGCCAGCAGTTTATTGCCCCTTTCGACTAGCGGGCCCCAAGAGACCCAGTACTTC
TRBV6-1	TRBJ1-1	.	few	CASSSGKITEAFF	TGTGCCAGCAGTTCTGGGAAGATCACTGAAGCTTTCTTT
TRBV4-1	TRBJ1-1	TRBD1	few	CASSRRGTGRDTEAFF	TGCGCCAGCAGCCGAAGGGGGACAGGGAGGGACACTGAAGCTTTCTTT
TRBV6-4	TRBJ1-1	.	.	CASSRLALNTEAFF	TGTGCCAGCAGCAGATTGGCCTTGAACACTGAAGCTTTCTTT
TRBV27	TRBJ2-1	.	.	CASSSRSSGYNEQFF	TGTGCCAGCAGTTCCCGGAGTTCGGGGTACAATGAGCAGTTCTTC
TRBV6-6	TRBJ2-7	.	.	CASSYSRGTNNEQYF	TGTGCCAGCAGTTACTCTCGGGGTACTAACAATGAGCAGTACTTC
TRBV12-3/TRBV12-4	TRBJ2-1	TRBD2	medium-sized	CASSTRLAGSYNEQFF	TGTGCCAGCAGTACTCGACTAGCGGGATCCTACAATGAGCAGTTCTTC